A selection of T cell receptor beta chains follows, all from one sample in a study of blood T cell repertoires in COVID-19. Method: immunoSEQ multiplex PCR; TCRdb's copy keeps in-frame clones and lacks some. The data show about 140,000 clones, with approximately 83% seen just once and 3% to 4.5% held by the top ten. The sample was peripheral blood. These TCRs come from a woman aged 55-69 years with acute or convalescent COVID-19. The CDR3 runs from the conserved cysteine through the conserved F or W. The D gene is left open where the match is weak. Expanded clones get a size class; other rows say once, few or many, or leave the size out.

d_gene | abundance | j_gene | v_gene | CDR3aa | CDR3nt
TRBD1 | medium-sized | TRBJ1-1 | TRBV11-2 | CASSIGQGQAFF | TGTGCCAGCAGCATTGGACAGGGCCAAGCTTTCTTT
TRBD1 | NA | TRBJ2-1 | TRBV4-1 | CASSQEAGGGNEQFF | TGCGCCAGCAGCCAAGAGGCAGGGGGCGGGAATGAGCAGTTCTTC
NA | NA | TRBJ1-6 | TRBV14 | CASSQGQLNSPLHF | TGTGCCAGCAGCCAAGGACAGCTGAATTCACCCCTCCACTTT
NA | NA | TRBJ2-5 | TRBV28 | CASSFPPWRAQETQYF | TGTGCCAGCAGTTTCCCCCCTTGGCGGGCCCAAGAGACCCAGTACTTC
TRBD2 | NA | TRBJ2-7 | TRBV27 | CASSFFGRADGEQYF | TGTGCCAGCAGTTTCTTCGGGAGGGCGGATGGGGAGCAGTACTTC
TRBD2 | NA | TRBJ2-5 | TRBV11-3 | CASSPGLAAETQYF | TGTGCCAGCAGCCCGGGACTAGCGGCAGAGACCCAGTACTTC
TRBD1 | NA | TRBJ1-2 | TRBV28 | CASSLPGQGSYTF | TGTGCCAGCAGCCTCCCGGGACAGGGTAGCTACACCTTC
NA | NA | TRBJ2-3 | TRBV6-5 | CASRGSVATDTQYF | TGTGCCAGCAGAGGGAGCGTCGCCACAGATACGCAGTATTTT
TRBD2 | NA | TRBJ2-5 | TRBV14 | CASSRGLAGPFQETQYF | TGTGCCAGCAGCCGCGGACTAGCGGGCCCCTTCCAAGAGACCCAGTACTTC
NA | few | TRBJ2-3 | TRBV28 | CASRPGVKDTQYF | TGTGCCAGCCGGCCGGGGGTCAAAGATACGCAGTATTTT
NA | NA | TRBJ2-3 | TRBV4-3 | CASSRDLATDTQYF | TGCGCCAGCAGCAGAGATTTAGCGACAGATACGCAGTATTTT
TRBD2 | NA | TRBJ2-2 | TRBV3-1/TRBV3-2 | CASSQWTSGRTGELFF | TGTGCCAGCAGCCAATGGACTAGCGGGAGAACCGGGGAGCTGTTTTTT
NA | few | TRBJ1-1 | TRBV28 | CASLAQTGLNTEAFF | TGTGCCAGTCTCGCTCAGACAGGCCTGAACACTGAAGCTTTCTTT
TRBD2 | NA | TRBJ2-7 | TRBV7-3 | CASGLTSTYYEQYF | TGTGCCAGCGGTTTGACTAGCACCTATTACGAGCAGTACTTC
NA | NA | TRBJ1-5 | TRBV5-1 | CASSPGTNSNQPQHF | TGCGCCAGCAGCCCCGGGACAAATAGCAATCAGCCCCAGCATTTT
NA | NA | TRBJ2-1 | TRBV10-1 | CASSDAVGQDYNEQFF | TGCGCCAGCAGTGATGCCGTGGGGCAAGACTACAATGAGCAGTTCTTC
TRBD1 | NA | TRBJ1-6 | TRBV5-1 | CASSSGSGTGLANSPLHF | TGCGCCAGCAGCTCCGGTTCCGGGACAGGGCTCGCTAATTCACCCCTCCACTTT
NA | NA | TRBJ2-3 | TRBV2 | CASSVLLSTDTQYF | TGTGCCAGCAGTGTGCTACTTAGCACAGATACGCAGTATTTT
TRBD2 | NA | TRBJ2-7 | TRBV7-2 | CASSFSAGGPREQYF | TGTGCCAGCAGCTTTTCTGCGGGAGGGCCCCGGGAGCAGTACTTC
TRBD1 | NA | TRBJ1-2 | TRBV7-3 | CASSPGQGGYTF | TGTGCCAGCAGCCCGGGACAGGGAGGCTACACCTTC
NA | few | TRBJ1-1 | TRBV28 | CASSTGYTEAFF | TGTGCCAGCAGCACAGGGTACACTGAAGCTTTCTTT
TRBD2 | NA | TRBJ2-1 | TRBV11-1 | CASSLGLARRYNEQFF | TGTGCCAGCAGCTTGGGACTAGCGCGCCGGTACAATGAGCAGTTCTTC
TRBD1 | NA | TRBJ1-6 | TRBV6-5 | CASSYADRNSPLHF | TGTGCCAGCAGTTACGCGGACAGGAATTCACCCCTCCACTTT
TRBD1 | NA | TRBJ2-7 | TRBV5-6 | CASSPGTGASEQYF | TGTGCCAGCAGCCCGGGGACAGGGGCGAGCGAGCAGTACTTC
TRBD1 | NA | TRBJ1-4 | TRBV5-6 | CASSRDSRNEKLFF | TGTGCCAGCAGCCGGGACAGCCGTAATGAAAAACTGTTTTTT
TRBD1 | NA | TRBJ1-1 | TRBV30 | CAWHRGNTEAFF | TGTGCCTGGCACAGGGGGAACACTGAAGCTTTCTTT
TRBD2 | NA | TRBJ2-7 | TRBV6-2/TRBV6-3 | CASSQGLAGVYEQYF | TGTGCCAGCAGTCAAGGACTAGCGGGAGTTTACGAGCAGTACTTC
NA | once | TRBJ2-3 | TRBV9 | CASSVGRTTPLTDTQYF | TGTGCCAGCAGCGTAGGGCGTACTACCCCTCTTACAGATACGCAGTATTTT
TRBD1 | few | TRBJ1-4 | TRBV7-3 | CASSLTEGAGEKLFF | TGTGCCAGCAGCTTAACGGAGGGGGCGGGAGAAAAACTGTTTTTT
TRBD1 | NA | TRBJ2-7 | TRBV19 | CASKSRGQGEYEQYF | TGTGCCAGTAAATCCCGGGGACAGGGCGAGTACGAGCAGTACTTC
NA | NA | TRBJ1-6 | TRBV28 | CASSLKAGWYNSPLHF | TGTGCCAGCAGTTTAAAGGCAGGGTGGTATAATTCACCCCTCCACTTT
NA | NA | TRBJ1-4 | TRBV28 | CASSQATNEKLFF | TGTGCCAGCTCACAAGCAACTAATGAAAAACTGTTTTTT
NA | NA | TRBJ1-5 | TRBV18 | CASSPAGDQPQHF | TGTGCCAGCTCACCCGCAGGGGATCAGCCCCAGCATTTT
NA | NA | TRBJ1-6 | TRBV4-2 | CASSSMNSPLHF | TGTGCCAGCAGTTCTATGAATTCACCCCTCCACTTT
NA | once | TRBJ2-7 | TRBV10-2 | CASSESRAYEQYF | TGCGCCAGCAGTGAGTCCAGGGCCTACGAGCAGTACTTC
NA | NA | TRBJ1-6 | TRBV15 | CATSRAPLAPLHF | TGTGCCACCAGCAGGGCACCACTAGCACCCCTCCACTTT
NA | NA | TRBJ2-7 | TRBV7-2 | CASSLGGGAYEQYF | TGTGCCAGCAGCTTAGGAGGGGGGGCCTACGAGCAGTACTTC
TRBD2 | NA | TRBJ2-7 | TRBV2 | CASRHSGRQTYEQYF | TGTGCCAGCAGACATAGCGGGAGGCAGACCTACGAGCAGTACTTC
NA | NA | TRBJ1-3 | TRBV12-3/TRBV12-4 | CASLAGAGNTIYF | TGTGCCAGCTTGGCCGGGGCTGGAAACACCATATATTTT
NA | NA | TRBJ1-3 | TRBV2 | CASSLAQGTGNTIYF | TGTGCCAGCAGTCTTGCCCAGGGGACTGGAAACACCATATATTTT
TRBD1 | NA | TRBJ1-5 | TRBV15 | CATSRDEGAGNQPQHF | TGTGCCACCAGCAGAGATGAGGGGGCGGGCAATCAGCCCCAGCATTTT
NA | NA | TRBJ1-5 | TRBV2 | CASSDVLGSNQPQHF | TGTGCCAGCAGTGACGTTTTGGGCTCAAATCAGCCCCAGCATTTT
NA | NA | TRBJ1-2 | TRBV9 | CASSSNREGYTF | TGTGCCAGCAGCTCCAACAGGGAAGGCTACACCTTC
TRBD1 | few | TRBJ2-7 | TRBV25-1 | CASSRQGLYEQYF | TGTGCCAGCAGCCGACAGGGGCTCTACGAGCAGTACTTC
TRBD1 | NA | TRBJ1-5 | TRBV24-1 | CATSGNRGAPNQPQHF | TGTGCCACCAGTGGAAACAGGGGCGCCCCCAATCAGCCCCAGCATTTT
TRBD2 | NA | TRBJ2-7 | TRBV13 | CASSLASGPPREQYF | TGTGCCAGCAGCTTAGCTAGCGGGCCCCCCCGAGAGCAGTACTTC
NA | NA | TRBJ2-7 | TRBV3-1/TRBV3-2 | CASSGRQAPYEQYF | TGTGCCAGCAGCGGAAGACAGGCCCCCTACGAGCAGTACTTC
NA | NA | TRBJ2-1 | TRBV7-9 | CASGLGRDSMFF | TGTGCCAGCGGACTGGGCCGGGACTCAATGTTCTTC
NA | NA | TRBJ1-6 | TRBV28 | CASRSGVIYNSPLHF | TGTGCCAGCAGGTCCGGGGTCATCTATAATTCACCCCTCCACTTT
NA | NA | TRBJ2-5 | TRBV5-1 | CASSLESRKETQYF | TGCGCCAGCAGCTTAGAGTCAAGAAAAGAGACCCAGTACTTC